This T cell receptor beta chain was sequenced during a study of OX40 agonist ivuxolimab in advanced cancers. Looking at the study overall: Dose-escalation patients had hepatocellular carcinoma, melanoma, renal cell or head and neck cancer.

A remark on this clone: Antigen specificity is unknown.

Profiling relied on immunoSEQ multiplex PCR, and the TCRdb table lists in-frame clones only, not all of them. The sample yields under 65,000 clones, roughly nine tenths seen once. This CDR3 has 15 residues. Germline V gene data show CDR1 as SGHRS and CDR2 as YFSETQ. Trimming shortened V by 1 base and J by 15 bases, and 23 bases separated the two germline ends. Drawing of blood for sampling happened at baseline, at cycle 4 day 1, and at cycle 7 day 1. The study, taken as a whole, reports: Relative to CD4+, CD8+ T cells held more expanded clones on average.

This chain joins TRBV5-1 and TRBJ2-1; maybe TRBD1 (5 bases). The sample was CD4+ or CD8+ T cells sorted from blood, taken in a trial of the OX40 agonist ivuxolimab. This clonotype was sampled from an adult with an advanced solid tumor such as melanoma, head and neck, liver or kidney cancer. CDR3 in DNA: TGCGCCAGCAGCTTGACCAGCCCGGATACGACAGAGACGTTCTTC. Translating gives CASSLTSPDTTETFF. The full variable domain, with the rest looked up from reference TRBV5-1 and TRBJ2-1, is KAGVTQTPRYLIKTRGQQVTLSCSPISGHRSVSWYQQTPGQGLQFLFEYFSETQRNKGNFPGRFSGRQFSNSRSEMNVSTLELGDSALYLCASSLTSPDTTETFFGPGTRLTVL.